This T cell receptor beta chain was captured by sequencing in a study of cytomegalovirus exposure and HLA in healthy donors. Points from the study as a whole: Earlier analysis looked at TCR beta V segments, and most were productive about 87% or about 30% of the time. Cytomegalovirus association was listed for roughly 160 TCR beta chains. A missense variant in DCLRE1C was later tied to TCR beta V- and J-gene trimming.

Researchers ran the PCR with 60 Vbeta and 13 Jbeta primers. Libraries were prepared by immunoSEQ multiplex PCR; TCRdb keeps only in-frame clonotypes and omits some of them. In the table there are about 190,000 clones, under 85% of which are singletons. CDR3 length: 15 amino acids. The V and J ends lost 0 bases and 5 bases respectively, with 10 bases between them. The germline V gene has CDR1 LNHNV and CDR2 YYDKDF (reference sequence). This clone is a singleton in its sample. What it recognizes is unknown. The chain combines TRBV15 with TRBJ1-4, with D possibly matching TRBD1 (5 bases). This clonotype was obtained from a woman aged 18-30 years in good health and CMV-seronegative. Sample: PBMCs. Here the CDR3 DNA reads TGTGCCACCAGCAGAGATCTAGGGGAAAATGAAAAACTGTTTTTT. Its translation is CATSRDLGENEKLFF.